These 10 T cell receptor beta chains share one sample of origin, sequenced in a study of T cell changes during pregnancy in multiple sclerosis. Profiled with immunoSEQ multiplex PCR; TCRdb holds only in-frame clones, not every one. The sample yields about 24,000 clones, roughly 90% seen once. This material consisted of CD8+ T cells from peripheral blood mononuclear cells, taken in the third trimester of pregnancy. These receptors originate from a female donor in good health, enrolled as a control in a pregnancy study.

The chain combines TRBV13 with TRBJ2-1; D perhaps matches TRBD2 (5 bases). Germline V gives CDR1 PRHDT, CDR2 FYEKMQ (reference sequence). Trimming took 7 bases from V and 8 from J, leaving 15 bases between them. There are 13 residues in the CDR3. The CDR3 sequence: CASKSSPGDEQFF. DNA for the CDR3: TGTGCCAGCAAGTCTAGCCCCGGGGATGAGCAGTTCTTC. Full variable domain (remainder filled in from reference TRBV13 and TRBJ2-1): AAGVIQSPRHLIKEKRETATLKCYPIPRHDTVYWYQQGPGQDPQFLISFYEKMQSDKGSIPDRFSAQQFSDYHSELNMSSLELGDSALYFCASKSSPGDEQFFGPGTRLTVL.

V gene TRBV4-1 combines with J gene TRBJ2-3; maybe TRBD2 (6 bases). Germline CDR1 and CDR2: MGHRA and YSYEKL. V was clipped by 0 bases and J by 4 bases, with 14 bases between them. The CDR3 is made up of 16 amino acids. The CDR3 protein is CASSQDRYGSSDTQYF. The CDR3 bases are TGCGCCAGCAGCCAAGATAGGTACGGGAGTTCAGATACGCAGTATTTT.

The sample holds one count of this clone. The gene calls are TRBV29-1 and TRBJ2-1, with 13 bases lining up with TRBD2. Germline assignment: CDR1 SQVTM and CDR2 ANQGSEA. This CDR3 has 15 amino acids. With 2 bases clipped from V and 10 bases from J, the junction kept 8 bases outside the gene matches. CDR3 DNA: TGCAGCGTTGAACTTACTAGCGGGAGGGCAAGGGAGCAGTTCTTC. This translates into CSVELTSGRAREQFF.

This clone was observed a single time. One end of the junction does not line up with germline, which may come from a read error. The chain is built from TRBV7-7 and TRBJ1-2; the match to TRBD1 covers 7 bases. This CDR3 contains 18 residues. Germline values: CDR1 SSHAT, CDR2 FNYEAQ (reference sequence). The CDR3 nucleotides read TGTGCTAGCAGCTTAGAGGGTACTCCGGGACAGAGTTTCTATGGCTACACCTTC. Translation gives CASSLEGTPGQSFYGYTF.

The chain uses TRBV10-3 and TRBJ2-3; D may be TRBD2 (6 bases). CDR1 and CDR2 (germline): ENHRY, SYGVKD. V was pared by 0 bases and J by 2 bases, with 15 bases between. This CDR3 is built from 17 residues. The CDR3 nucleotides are TGTGCCATCAGTGAGTCCCGGACTAATCCGGCCACAGATACGCAGTATTTT. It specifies CAISESRTNPATDTQYF.

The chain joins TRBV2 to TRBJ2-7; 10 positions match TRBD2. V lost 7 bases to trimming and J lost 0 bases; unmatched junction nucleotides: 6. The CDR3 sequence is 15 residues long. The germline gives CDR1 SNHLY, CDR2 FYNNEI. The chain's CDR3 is CASMELAGSSYEQYF. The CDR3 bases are TGTGCCAGCATGGAACTAGCGGGGAGCTCCTACGAGCAGTACTTC.

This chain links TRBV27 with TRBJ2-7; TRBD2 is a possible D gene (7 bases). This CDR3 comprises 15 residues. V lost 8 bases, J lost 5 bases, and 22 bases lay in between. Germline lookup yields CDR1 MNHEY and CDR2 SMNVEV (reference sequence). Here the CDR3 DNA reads TGTGCCAGCTCGAGTCTGAGGGGGGGCCCGAACGAGCAGTACTTC. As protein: CASSSLRGGPNEQYF.

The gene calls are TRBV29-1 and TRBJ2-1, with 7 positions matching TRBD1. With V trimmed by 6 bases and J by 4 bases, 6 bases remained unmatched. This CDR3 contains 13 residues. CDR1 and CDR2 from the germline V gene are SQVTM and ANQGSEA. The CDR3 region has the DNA TGCAGCGTCACCAGGGGGTTGTACAATGAGCAGTTCTTC. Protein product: CSVTRGLYNEQFF.

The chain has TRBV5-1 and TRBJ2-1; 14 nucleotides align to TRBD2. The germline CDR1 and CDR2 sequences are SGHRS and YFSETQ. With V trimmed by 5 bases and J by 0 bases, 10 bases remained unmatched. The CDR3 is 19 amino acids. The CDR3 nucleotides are TGCGCCAGCAGTAGCGTTAGGACTAGCGGGAGGACCTCCTACAATGAGCAGTTCTTC. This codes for CASSSVRTSGRTSYNEQFF.

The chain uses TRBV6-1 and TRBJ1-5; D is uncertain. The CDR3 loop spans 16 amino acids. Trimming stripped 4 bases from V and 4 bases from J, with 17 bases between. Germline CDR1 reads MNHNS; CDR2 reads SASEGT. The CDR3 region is CASSAGFPLMNQPQHF. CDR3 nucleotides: TGTGCCAGCAGTGCCGGTTTTCCCTTAATGAATCAGCCCCAGCATTTT.